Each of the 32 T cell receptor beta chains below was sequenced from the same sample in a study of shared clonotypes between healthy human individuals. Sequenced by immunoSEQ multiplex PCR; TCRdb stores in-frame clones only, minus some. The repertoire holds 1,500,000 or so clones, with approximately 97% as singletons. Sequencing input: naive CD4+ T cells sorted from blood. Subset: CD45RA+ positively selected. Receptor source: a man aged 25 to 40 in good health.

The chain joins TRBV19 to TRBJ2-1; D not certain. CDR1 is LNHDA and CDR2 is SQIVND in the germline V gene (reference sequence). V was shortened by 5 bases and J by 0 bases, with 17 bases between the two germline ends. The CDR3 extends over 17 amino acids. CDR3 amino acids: CASSVLSGQSSYNEQFF. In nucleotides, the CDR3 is TGTGCCAGTAGTGTGCTCTCGGGTCAGAGCTCCTACAATGAGCAGTTCTTC.

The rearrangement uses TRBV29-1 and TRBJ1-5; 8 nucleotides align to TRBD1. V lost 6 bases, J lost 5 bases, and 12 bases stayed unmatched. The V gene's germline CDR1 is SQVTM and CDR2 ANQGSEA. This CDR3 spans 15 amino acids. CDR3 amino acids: CSVLTGGTYDQPQHF. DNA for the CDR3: TGCAGCGTGCTTACAGGGGGTACTTATGATCAGCCCCAGCATTTT.

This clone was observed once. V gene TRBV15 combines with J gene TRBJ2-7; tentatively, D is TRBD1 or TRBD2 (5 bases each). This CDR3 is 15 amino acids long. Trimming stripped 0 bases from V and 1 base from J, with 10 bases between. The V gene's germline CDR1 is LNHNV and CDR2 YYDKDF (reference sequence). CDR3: CATSREGDSSYEQYF. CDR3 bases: TGTGCCACCAGCAGAGAGGGAGACAGTTCCTACGAGCAGTACTTC.

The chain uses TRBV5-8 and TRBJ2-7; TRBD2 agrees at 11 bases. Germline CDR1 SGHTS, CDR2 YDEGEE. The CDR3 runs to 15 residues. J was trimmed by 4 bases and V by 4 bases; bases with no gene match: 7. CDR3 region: CASSRIAGGVYEQYF. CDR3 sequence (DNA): TGTGCCAGCAGCCGGATAGCGGGAGGGGTTTACGAGCAGTACTTC. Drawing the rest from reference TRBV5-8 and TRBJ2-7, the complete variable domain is EAGVTQSPTHLIKTRGQQATLRCSPISGHTSVYWYQQALGLGLQFLLWYDEGEERNRGNFPPRFSGRQFPNYSSELNVNALELEDSALYLCASSRIAGGVYEQYFGPGTRLTVT.

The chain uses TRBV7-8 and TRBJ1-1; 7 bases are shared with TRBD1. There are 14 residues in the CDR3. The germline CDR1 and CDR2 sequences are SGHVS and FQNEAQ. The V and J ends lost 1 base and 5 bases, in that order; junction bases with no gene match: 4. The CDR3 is CASSLVQGETEAFF. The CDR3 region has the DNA TGTGCCAGCAGCTTAGTCCAGGGGGAGACTGAAGCTTTCTTT.

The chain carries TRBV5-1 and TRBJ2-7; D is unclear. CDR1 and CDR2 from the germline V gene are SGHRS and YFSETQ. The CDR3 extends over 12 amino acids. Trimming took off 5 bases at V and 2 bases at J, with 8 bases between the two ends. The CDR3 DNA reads TGCGCCAGCAGTAAGGACCCCTACGAGCAGTACTTC. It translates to CASSKDPYEQYF.

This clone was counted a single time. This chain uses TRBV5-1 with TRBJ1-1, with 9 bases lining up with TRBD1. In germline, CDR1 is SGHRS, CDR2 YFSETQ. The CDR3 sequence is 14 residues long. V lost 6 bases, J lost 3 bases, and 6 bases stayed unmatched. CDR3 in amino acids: CASTQGARHTEAFF. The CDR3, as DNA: TGCGCCAGCACACAGGGGGCTCGTCACACTGAAGCTTTCTTT.

The CDR3: CASSATGTLNEKLFF. Written as DNA, the CDR3 is TGTGCCAGTAGTGCCACCGGGACTTTAAATGAAAAACTGTTTTTT. The chain recombines TRBV19 with TRBJ1-4; D might be TRBD1 (5 bases). This CDR3 is 15 amino acids long. Trimming shortened V by 5 bases and J by 5 bases, and 15 bases separated the two germline ends. CDR1 and CDR2 from the germline V gene are LNHDA and SQIVND (reference sequence).

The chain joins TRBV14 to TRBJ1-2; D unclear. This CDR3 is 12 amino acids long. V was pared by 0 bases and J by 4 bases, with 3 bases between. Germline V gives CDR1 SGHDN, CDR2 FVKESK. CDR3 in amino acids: CASSQDGYGYTF. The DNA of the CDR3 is TGTGCCAGCAGCCAAGATGGCTATGGCTACACCTTC.

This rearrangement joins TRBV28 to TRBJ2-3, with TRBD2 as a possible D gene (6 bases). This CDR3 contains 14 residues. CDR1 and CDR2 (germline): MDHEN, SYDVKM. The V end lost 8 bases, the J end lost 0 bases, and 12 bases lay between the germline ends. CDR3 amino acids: CASHNGGSTDTQYF. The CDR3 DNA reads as TGTGCCAGCCACAATGGGGGGAGCACAGATACGCAGTATTTT.

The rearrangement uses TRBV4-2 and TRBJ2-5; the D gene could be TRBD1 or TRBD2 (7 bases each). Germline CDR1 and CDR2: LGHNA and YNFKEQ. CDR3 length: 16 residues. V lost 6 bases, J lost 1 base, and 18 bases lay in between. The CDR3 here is CASSPRGEGAQETQYF. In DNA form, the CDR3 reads TGTGCCAGCAGTCCCAGGGGGGAGGGGGCCCAAGAGACCCAGTACTTC.

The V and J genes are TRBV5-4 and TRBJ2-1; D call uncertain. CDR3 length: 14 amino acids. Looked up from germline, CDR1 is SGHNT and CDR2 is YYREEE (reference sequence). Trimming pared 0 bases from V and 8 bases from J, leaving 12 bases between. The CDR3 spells CASSLDSWSDEQFF. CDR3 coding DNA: TGTGCCAGCAGCTTGGATTCGTGGTCCGATGAGCAGTTCTTC. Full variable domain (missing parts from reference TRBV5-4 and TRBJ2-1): ETGVTQSPTHLIKTRGQQVTLRCSSQSGHNTVSWYQQALGQGPQFIFQYYREEENGRGNFPPRFSGLQFPNYSSELNVNALELDDSALYLCASSLDSWSDEQFFGPGTRLTVL.

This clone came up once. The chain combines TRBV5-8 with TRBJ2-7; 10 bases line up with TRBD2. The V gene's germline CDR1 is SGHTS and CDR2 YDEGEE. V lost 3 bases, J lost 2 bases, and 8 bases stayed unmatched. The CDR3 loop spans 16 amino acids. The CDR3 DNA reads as TGTGCCAGCAGCTGGAGCCTCGGACTAGCGGCCTACGAGCAGTACTTC. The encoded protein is CASSWSLGLAAYEQYF.

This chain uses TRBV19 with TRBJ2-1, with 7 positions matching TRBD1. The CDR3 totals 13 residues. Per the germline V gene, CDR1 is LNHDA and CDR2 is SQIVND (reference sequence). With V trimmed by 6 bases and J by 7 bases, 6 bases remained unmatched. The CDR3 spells CASRPGGRNEQFF. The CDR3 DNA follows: TGTGCCAGTAGACCAGGGGGACGAAATGAGCAGTTCTTC.

The CDR3 here is CASSLLARDTGELFF. The DNA of the CDR3 is TGTGCCAGCAGCCTACTAGCGCGAGACACCGGGGAGCTGTTTTTT. V and J are TRBV7-9 and TRBJ2-2; 7 nucleotides match TRBD2. The V segment lost 5 bases and the J segment 3 bases; nucleotides outside the gene matches: 6. CDR1 is SEHNR, CDR2 FQNEAQ, per germline (reference sequence). The CDR3 is 15 amino acids.

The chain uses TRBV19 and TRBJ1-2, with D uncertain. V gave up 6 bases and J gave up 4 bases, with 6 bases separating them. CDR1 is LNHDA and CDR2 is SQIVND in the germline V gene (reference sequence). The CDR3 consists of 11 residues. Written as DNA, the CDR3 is TGTGCCAGTAGCGAGTTCTATGGCTACACCTTC. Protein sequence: CASSEFYGYTF.

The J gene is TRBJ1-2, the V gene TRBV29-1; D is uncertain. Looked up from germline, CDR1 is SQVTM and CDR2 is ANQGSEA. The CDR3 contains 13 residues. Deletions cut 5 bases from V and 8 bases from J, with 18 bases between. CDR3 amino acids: CSVTDILGGGYTF. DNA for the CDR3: TGCAGCGTTACCGACATTTTAGGAGGCGGCTACACCTTC.

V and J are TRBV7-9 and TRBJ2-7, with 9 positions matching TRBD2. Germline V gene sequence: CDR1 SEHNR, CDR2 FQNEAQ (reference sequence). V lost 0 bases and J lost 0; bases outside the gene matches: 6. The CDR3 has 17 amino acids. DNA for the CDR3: TGTGCCAGCAGCTTAGCCGGCGGGAGGGCCCTCTCCTACGAGCAGTACTTC. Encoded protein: CASSLAGGRALSYEQYF.

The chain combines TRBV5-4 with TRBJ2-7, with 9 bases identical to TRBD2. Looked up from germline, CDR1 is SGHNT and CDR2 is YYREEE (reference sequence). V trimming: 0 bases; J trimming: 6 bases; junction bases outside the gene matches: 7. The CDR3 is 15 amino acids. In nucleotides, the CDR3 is TGTGCCAGCAGCTTGGGCCCCCCACTAGCGGGCGAGCAGTACTTC. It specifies CASSLGPPLAGEQYF.

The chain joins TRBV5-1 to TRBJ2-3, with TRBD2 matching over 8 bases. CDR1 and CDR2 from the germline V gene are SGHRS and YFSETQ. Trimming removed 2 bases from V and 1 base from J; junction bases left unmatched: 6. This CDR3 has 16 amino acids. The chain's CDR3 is CASSFFSTSGTDTQYF. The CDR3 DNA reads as TGCGCCAGCAGCTTTTTCTCGACTAGCGGCACAGATACGCAGTATTTT.

The CDR3: CASNERMTFYEQYF. CDR3 DNA: TGTGCCAGCAACGAACGGATGACCTTCTACGAGCAGTACTTC. The chain is built from TRBV28 and TRBJ2-7; D call uncertain. In germline, CDR1 is MDHEN, CDR2 SYDVKM. V dropped 7 bases and J dropped 3 bases, with 16 bases sitting between them. The CDR3 extends over 14 amino acids.

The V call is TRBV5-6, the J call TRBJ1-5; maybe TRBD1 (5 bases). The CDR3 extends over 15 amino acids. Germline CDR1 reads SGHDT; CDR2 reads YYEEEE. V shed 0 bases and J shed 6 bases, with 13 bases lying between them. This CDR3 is CASSLAAGGGQPQHF. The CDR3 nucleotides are TGTGCCAGCAGCTTGGCGGCAGGTGGGGGTCAGCCCCAGCATTTT.

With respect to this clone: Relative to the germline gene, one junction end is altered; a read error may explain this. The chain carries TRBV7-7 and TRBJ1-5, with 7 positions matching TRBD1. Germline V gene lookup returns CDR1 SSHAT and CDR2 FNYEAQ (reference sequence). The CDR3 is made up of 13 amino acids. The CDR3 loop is CASSPDRDQPQHF. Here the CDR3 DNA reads TGTGCTAGCAGCCCCGACAGGGATCAGCCCCAGCATTTT. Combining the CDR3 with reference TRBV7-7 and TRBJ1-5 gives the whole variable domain GAGVSQSPRYKVTKRGQDVTLRCDPISSHATLYWYQQALGQGPEFLTYFNYEAQPDKSGLPSDRFSAERPEGSISTLTIQRTEQRDSAMYRCASSPDRDQPQHFGDGTRLSIL.

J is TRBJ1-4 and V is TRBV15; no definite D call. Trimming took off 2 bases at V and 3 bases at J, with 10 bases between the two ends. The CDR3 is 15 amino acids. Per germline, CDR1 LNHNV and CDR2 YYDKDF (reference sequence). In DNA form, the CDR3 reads TGTGCCACCAGCAGACGGTTATCAGCTAATGAAAAACTGTTTTTT. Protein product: CATSRRLSANEKLFF.

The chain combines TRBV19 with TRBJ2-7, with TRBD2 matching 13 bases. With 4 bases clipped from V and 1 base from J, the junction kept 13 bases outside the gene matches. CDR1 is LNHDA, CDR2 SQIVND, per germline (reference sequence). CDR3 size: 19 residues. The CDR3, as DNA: TGTGCCAGTAGTACCGGACTAGCGGGAGTAAGGTCGAAGTCCTACGAGCAGTACTTC. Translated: CASSTGLAGVRSKSYEQYF.

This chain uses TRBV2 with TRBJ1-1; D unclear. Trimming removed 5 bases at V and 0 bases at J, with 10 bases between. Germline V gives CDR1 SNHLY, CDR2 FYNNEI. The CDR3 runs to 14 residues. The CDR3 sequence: CASSPQTVNTEAFF. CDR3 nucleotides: TGTGCCAGCAGTCCCCAAACCGTGAACACTGAAGCTTTCTTT.

CDR3 sequence reads: CASSQNWGDSQFF. CDR3 nucleotides: TGTGCCAGCAGCCAAAACTGGGGGGACTCGCAGTTCTTC. The chain links TRBV4-2 to TRBJ2-1; D is perhaps TRBD2 (6 bases). Trimming took off 2 bases at V and 12 bases at J, with 14 bases between the two ends. Germline V gene data show CDR1 as LGHNA and CDR2 as YNFKEQ. This CDR3 is 13 amino acids long.

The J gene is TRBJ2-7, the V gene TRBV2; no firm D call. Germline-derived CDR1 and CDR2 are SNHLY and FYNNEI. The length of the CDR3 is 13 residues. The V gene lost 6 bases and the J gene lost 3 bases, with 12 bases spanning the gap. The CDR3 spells CASRIDTIYEQYF. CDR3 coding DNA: TGTGCCAGCAGGATTGATACGATCTACGAGCAGTACTTC.

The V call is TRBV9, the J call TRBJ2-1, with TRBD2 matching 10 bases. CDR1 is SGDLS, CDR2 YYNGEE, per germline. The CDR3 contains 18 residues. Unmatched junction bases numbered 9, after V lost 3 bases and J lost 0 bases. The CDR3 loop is CASSEASGGIGSYNEQFF. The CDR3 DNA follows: TGTGCCAGCAGCGAGGCTAGCGGGGGCATTGGCTCCTACAATGAGCAGTTCTTC. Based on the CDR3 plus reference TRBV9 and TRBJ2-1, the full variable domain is DSGVTQTPKHLITATGQRVTLRCSPRSGDLSVYWYQQSLDQGLQFLIQYYNGEERAKGNILERFSAQQFPDLHSELNLSSLELGDSALYFCASSEASGGIGSYNEQFFGPGTRLTVL.

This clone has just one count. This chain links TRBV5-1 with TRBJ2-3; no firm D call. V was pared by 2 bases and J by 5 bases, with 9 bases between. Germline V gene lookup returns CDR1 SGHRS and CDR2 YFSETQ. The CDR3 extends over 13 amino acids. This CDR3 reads CASSFTDKDTQYF. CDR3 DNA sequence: TGCGCCAGCAGCTTCACCGACAAAGATACGCAGTATTTT.

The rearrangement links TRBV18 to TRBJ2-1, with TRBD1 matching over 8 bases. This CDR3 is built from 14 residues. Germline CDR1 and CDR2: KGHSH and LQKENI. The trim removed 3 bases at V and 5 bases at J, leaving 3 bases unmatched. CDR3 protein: CASSPGQGHNEQFF. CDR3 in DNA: TGTGCCAGCTCACCCGGACAGGGCCACAATGAGCAGTTCTTC.

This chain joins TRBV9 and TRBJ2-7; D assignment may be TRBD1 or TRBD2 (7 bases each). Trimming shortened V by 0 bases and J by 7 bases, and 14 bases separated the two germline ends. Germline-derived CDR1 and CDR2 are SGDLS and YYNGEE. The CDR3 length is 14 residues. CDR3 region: CASSVAQGREEQYF. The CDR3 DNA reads TGTGCCAGCAGCGTAGCACAGGGGAGGGAAGAGCAGTACTTC.